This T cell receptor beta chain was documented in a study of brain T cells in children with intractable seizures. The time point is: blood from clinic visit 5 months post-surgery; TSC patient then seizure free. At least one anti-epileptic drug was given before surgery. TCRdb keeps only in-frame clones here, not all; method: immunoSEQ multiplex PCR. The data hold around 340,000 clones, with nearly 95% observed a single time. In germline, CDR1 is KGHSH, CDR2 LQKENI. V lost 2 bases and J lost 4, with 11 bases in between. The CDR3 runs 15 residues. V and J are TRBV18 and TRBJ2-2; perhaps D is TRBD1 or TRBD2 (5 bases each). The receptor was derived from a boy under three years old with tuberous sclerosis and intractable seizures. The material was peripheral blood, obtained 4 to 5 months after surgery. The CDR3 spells CASSPRGPITGELFF. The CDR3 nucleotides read TGTGCCAGCTCACCAAGGGGACCCATCACCGGGGAGCTGTTTTTT.